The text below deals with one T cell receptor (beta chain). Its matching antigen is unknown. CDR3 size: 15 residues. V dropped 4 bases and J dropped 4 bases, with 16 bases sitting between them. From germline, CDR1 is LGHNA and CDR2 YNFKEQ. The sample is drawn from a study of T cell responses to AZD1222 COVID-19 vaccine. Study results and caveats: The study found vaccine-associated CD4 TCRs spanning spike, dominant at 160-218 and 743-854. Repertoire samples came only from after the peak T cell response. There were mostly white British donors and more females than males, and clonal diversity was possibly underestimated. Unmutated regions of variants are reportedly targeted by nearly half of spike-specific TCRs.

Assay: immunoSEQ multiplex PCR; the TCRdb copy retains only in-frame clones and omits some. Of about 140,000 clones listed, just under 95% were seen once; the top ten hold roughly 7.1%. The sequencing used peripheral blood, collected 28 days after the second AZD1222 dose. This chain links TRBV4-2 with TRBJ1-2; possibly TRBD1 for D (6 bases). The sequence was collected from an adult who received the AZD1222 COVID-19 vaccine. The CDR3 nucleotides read TGTGCCAGCAGCCCGGGGGCAGAGGCTTCCTATGGCTACACCTTC. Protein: CASSPGAEASYGYTF.